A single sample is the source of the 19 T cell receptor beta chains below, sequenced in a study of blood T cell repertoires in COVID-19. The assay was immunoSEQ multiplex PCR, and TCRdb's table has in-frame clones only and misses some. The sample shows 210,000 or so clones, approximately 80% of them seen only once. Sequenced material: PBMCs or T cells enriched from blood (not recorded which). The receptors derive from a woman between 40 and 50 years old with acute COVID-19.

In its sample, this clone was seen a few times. This CDR3 is CASIRTSGSLAKNIQYF. The CDR3, as DNA: TGTGCCAGCATTCGGACTAGCGGGAGTCTAGCCAAAAACATTCAGTACTTC. The V gene is TRBV6-4, the J gene TRBJ2-4; 13 bases map to TRBD2. Per the germline V gene, CDR1 is MRHNA and CDR2 is SNTAGT. The CDR3 totals 17 residues. The V segment lost 7 bases and the J segment 0 bases; nucleotides outside the gene matches: 6.

This CDR3 is CASSPTWTGKSYTF. The DNA of the CDR3 is TGTGCCAGCAGTCCGACCTGGACAGGGAAGAGCTACACCTTC. V usage is TRBV28 and J usage is TRBJ1-2; 8 nucleotides agree with TRBD1. V was pared by 5 bases and J by 9 bases, with 11 bases of the junction left unmatched. Germline V lookup: CDR1 MDHEN, CDR2 SYDVKM. The CDR3 is 14 residues long.

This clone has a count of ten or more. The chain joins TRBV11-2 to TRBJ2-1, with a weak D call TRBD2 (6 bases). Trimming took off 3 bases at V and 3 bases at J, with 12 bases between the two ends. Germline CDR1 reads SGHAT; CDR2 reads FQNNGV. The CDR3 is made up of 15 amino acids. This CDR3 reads CASSFRGIGYNEQFF. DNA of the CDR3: TGTGCCAGCAGCTTCCGGGGGATCGGCTACAATGAGCAGTTCTTC.

This CDR3 is CASSYSTGGVYEQYF. In nucleotides, the CDR3 is TGTGCCAGCAGTTACTCGACGGGCGGGGTCTACGAGCAGTACTTC. The chain uses TRBV6-5 and TRBJ2-7; TRBD2 is a possible D gene (6 bases). Trimming cost V 0 bases and J 3 bases, with 12 bases left between them. The length of the CDR3 is 15 residues. The germline CDR1 and CDR2 sequences are MNHEY and SVGAGI.

CDR3 residues: CASSLDREKLFF. The CDR3 region has the DNA TGCGCCAGCAGCTTGGACAGGGAAAAACTGTTTTTT. The V and J genes are TRBV5-1 and TRBJ1-4; tentatively, D is TRBD1 (5 bases). CDR1 is SGHRS and CDR2 is YFSETQ in the germline V gene. CDR3 length: 12 amino acids. With 0 bases removed from V and 8 bases from J, the gap between germline ends came to 5 bases.

The chain's CDR3 is CATSAGTGGGTEAFF. The CDR3 DNA reads TGTGCCACCAGCGCCGGGACAGGGGGCGGGACTGAAGCTTTCTTT. The genes are TRBV15 and TRBJ1-1, with 12 bases aligning to TRBD1. This CDR3 comprises 15 residues. With 5 bases clipped from V and 5 bases from J, the junction kept 6 bases outside the gene matches. Germline lookup yields CDR1 LNHNV and CDR2 YYDKDF (reference sequence).

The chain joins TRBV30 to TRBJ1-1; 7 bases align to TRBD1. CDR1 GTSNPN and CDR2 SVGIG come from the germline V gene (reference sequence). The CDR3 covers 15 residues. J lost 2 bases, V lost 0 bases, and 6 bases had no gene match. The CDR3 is CAWSVLNRGNTEAFF. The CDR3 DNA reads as TGTGCCTGGAGTGTACTAAACAGGGGAAACACTGAAGCTTTCTTT.

The CDR3 spells CASSQDRQAKGGYTF. The CDR3 DNA reads TGTGCCAGCAGCCAAGATAGACAGGCGAAAGGTGGCTACACCTTC. The V gene is TRBV14, the J gene TRBJ1-2; maybe TRBD1 (6 bases). The CDR3 consists of 15 residues. Trimming took 0 bases from V and 7 from J, leaving 15 bases between them. Germline CDR1 SGHDN, CDR2 FVKESK.

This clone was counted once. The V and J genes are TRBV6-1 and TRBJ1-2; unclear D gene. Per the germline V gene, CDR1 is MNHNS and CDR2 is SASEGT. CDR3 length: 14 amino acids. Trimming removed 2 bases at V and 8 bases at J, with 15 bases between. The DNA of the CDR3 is TGTGCCAGCAGTGAACTAGAGCCCGGTCTCGGCTACACCTTC. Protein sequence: CASSELEPGLGYTF.

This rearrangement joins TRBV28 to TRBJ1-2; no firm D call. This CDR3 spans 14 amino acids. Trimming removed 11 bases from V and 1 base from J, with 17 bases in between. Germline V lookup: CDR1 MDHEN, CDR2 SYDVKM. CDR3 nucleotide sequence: TGTGCCGCATACGTCGGGAGGCATAACTATGGCTACACCTTC. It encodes CAAYVGRHNYGYTF.

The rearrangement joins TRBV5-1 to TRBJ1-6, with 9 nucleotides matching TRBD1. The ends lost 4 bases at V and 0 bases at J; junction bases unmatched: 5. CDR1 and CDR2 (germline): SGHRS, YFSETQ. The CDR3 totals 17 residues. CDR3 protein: CASSRQGESSYNSPLHF. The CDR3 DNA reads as TGCGCCAGCAGCCGACAGGGGGAAAGCTCCTATAATTCACCCCTCCACTTT.

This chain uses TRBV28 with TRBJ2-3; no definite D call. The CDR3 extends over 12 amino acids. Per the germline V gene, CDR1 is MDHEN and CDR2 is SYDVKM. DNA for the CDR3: TGTGGGAGCGTTTCTAGCACAGATACGCAGTATTTT. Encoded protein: CGSVSSTDTQYF.

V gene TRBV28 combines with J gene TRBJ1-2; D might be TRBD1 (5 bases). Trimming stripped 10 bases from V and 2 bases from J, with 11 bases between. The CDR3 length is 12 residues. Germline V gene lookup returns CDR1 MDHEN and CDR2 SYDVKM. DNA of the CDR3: TGTGCCACAACCGGGGGGAACTATGGCTACACCTTC. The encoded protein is CATTGGNYGYTF.

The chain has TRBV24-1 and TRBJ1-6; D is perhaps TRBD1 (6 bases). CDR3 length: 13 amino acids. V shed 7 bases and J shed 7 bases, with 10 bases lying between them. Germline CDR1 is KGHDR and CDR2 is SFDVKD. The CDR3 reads CATRDSGNSPLHF. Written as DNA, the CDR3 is TGTGCCACCAGGGACAGTGGCAATTCACCCCTCCACTTT.

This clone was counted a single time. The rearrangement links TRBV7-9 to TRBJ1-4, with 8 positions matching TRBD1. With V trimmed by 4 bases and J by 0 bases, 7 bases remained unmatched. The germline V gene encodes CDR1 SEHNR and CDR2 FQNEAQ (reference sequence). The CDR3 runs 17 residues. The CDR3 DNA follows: TGTGCCAGCAGCTCTCAGACAGGGGTTTCAACTAATGAAAAACTGTTTTTT. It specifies CASSSQTGVSTNEKLFF.

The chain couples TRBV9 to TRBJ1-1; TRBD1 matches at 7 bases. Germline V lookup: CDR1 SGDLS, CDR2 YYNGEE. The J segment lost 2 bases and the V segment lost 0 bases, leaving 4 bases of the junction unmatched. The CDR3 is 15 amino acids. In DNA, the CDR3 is TGTGCCAGCAGCGTAGAGACAGGGCTAAACACTGAAGCTTTCTTT. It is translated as CASSVETGLNTEAFF.

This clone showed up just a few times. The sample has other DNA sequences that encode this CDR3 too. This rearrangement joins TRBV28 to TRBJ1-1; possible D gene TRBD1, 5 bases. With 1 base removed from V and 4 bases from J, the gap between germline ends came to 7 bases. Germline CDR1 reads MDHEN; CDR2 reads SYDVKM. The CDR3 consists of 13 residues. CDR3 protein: CASSLSGGTEAFF. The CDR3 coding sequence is TGTGCCAGCAGTTTATCGGGGGGCACTGAAGCTTTCTTT.

The CDR3 sequence is CASSLPGTGRSEKLFF. The CDR3 DNA reads TGCGCCAGCAGCTTACCCGGGACAGGGAGGAGCGAAAAACTGTTTTTT. This chain uses TRBV5-1 with TRBJ1-4; 9 bases line up with TRBD1. This CDR3 region has 16 residues. The junction had 10 bases not matched to a gene; V was cut back by 2 bases and J by 8 bases. Per germline, CDR1 SGHRS and CDR2 YFSETQ.

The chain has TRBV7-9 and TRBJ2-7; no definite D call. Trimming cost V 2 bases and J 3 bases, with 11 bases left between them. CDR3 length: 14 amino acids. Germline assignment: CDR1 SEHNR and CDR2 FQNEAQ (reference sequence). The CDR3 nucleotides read TGTGCCAGCAGCTTATTGGCAGGTAGCTACGAGCAGTACTTC. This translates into CASSLLAGSYEQYF.